This TCR beta chain came from a study of CD8+ T cells in alopecia areata. About the study: For treated patients, severity scores reflected the percentage of scalp area affected.

RNA, once extracted, was reverse transcribed into cDNA for use as the sequencing template. Assay used: immunoSEQ multiplex PCR; TCRdb lists only in-frame clones, some missing. The sample records about 190,000 clones, 55% to 70% being singletons. Germline values: CDR1 GTSNPN, CDR2 SVGIG (reference sequence). After removal of 4 bases from V and 7 bases from J, the junction contained 8 bases not matched to a gene. This CDR3 is 15 amino acids long. Treatment reported: oral pan-JAK inhibitor, 5-10 mg twice daily. V and J are TRBV30 and TRBJ2-1; 12 nucleotides match TRBD2. This sequence was found in a human donor with alopecia areata. Sequences were derived from CD4+ T cells sorted from blood, sampled at week 4, from a patient treated with tofacitinib. The DNA for the CDR3 is TGTGCCTGGATTACGCCTAGCGGGAGGGTTAATGAGCAGTTCTTC. Translation gives CAWITPSGRVNEQFF.